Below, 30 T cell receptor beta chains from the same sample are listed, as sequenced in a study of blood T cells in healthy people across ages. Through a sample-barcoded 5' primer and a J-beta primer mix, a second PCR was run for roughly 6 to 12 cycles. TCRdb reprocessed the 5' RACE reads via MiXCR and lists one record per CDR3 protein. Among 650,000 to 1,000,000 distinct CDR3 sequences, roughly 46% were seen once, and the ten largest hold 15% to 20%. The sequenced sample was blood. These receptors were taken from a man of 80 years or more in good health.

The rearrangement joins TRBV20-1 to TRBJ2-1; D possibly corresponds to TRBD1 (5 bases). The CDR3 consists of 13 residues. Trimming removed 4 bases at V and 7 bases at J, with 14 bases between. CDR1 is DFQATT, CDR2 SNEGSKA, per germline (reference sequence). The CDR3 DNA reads TGCAGTGCTAATGGGGCAGTGGTGAATGAGCAGTTCTTC. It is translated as CSANGAVVNEQFF.

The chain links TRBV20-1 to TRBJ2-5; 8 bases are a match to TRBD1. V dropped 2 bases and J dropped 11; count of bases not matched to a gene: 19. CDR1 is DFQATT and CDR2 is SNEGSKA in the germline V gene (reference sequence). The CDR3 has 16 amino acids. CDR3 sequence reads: CSARRDRGQISYGQYF. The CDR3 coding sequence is TGCAGTGCTAGACGAGACAGGGGACAAATTTCCTACGGGCAGTACTTC.

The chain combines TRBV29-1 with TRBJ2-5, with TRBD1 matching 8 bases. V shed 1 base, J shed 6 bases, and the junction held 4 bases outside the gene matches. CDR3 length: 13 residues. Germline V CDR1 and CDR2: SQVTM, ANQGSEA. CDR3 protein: CSVEGSRGQTQYF. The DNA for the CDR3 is TGCAGCGTTGAAGGGTCCAGGGGGCAGACCCAGTACTTC.

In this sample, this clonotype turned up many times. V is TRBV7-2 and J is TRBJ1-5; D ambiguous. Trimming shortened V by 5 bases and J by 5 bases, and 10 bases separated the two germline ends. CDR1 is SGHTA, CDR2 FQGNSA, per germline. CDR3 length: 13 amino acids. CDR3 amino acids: CASSVGRYQPQHF. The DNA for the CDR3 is TGTGCCAGCAGCGTAGGCAGATATCAGCCCCAGCATTTT.

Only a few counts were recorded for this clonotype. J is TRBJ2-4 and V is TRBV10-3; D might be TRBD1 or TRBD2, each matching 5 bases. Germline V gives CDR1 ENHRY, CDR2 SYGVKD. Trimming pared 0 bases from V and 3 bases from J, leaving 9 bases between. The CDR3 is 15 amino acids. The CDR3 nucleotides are TGTGCCATCAGTGAGTCAAGGGACGGCAAAAACATTCAGTACTTC. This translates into CAISESRDGKNIQYF.

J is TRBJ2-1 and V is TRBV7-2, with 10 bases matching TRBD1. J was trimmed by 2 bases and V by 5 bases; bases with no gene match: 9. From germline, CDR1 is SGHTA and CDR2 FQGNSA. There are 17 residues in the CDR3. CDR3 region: CASSGQTGGPPYNEQFF. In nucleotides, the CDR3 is TGTGCCAGCAGCGGACAGACAGGGGGCCCTCCCTACAATGAGCAGTTCTTC.

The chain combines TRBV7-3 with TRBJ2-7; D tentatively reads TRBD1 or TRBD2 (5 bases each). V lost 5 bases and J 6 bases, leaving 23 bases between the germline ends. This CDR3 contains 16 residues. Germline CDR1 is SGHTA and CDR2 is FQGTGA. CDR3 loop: CASSQNPGGTGGEQYF. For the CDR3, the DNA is TGTGCCAGCAGCCAGAACCCTGGCGGCACTGGGGGCGAGCAGTACTTC. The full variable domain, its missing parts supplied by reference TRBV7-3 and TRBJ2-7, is GAGVSQTPSNKVTEKGKYVELRCDPISGHTALYWYRQSLGQGPEFLIYFQGTGAADDSGLPNDRFFAVRPEGSVSTLKIQRTERGDSAVYLCASSQNPGGTGGEQYFGPGTRLTVT.

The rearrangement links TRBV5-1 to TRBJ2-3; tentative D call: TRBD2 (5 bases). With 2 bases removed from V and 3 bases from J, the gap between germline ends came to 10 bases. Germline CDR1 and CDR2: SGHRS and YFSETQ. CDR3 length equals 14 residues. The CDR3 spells CASSFGEMTDTQYF. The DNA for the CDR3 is TGCGCCAGCAGCTTCGGGGAAATGACAGATACGCAGTATTTT. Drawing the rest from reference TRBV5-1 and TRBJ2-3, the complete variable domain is KAGVTQTPRYLIKTRGQQVTLSCSPISGHRSVSWYQQTPGQGLQFLFEYFSETQRNKGNFPGRFSGRQFSNSRSEMNVSTLELGDSALYLCASSFGEMTDTQYFGPGTRLTVL.

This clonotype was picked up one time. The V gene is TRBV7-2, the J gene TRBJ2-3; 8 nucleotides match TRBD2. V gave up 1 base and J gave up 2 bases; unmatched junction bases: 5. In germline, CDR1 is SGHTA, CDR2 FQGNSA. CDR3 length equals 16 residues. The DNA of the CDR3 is TGTGCCAGCAGCTTAGTTCGGGGGGGGATCACAGATACGCAGTATTTT. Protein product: CASSLVRGGITDTQYF.

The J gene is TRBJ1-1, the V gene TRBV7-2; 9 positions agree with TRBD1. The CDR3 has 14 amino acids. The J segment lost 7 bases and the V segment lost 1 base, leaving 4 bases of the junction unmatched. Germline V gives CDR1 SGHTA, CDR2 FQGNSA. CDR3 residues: CASSLVQDRGEAFF. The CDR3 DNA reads TGTGCCAGCAGCTTAGTACAGGACAGGGGTGAAGCTTTCTTT.

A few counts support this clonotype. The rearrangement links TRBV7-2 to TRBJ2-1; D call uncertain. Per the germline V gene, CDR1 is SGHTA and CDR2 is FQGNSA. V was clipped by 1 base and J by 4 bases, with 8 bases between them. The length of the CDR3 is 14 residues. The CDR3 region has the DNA TGTGCCAGCAGCTTAGATACTACATACAATGAGCAGTTCTTC. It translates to CASSLDTTYNEQFF.

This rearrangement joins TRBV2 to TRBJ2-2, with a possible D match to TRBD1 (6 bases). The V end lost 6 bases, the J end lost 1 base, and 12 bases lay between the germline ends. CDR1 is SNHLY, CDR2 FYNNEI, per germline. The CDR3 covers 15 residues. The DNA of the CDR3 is TGTGCCAGCAGAACCCTGACAGGGAACACCGGGGAGCTGTTTTTT. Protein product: CASRTLTGNTGELFF.

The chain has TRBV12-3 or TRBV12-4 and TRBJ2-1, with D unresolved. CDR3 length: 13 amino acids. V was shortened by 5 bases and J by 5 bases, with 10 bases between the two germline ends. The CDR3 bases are TGTGCCAGCAGTCACGACCGAAACAATGAGCAGTTCTTC. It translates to CASSHDRNNEQFF.

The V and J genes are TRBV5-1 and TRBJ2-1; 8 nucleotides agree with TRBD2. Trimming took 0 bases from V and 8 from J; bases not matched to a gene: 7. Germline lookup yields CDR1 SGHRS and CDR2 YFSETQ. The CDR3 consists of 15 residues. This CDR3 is CASSLEGTRGYEQFF. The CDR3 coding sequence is TGCGCCAGCAGCTTGGAAGGGACTAGGGGATATGAGCAGTTCTTC. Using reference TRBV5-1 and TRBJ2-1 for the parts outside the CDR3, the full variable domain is KAGVTQTPRYLIKTRGQQVTLSCSPISGHRSVSWYQQTPGQGLQFLFEYFSETQRNKGNFPGRFSGRQFSNSRSEMNVSTLELGDSALYLCASSLEGTRGYEQFFGPGTRLTVL.

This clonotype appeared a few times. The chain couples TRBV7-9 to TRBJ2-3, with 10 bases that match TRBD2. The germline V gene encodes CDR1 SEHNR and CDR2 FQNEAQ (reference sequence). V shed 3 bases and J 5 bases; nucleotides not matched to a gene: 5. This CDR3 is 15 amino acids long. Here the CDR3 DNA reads TGTGCCAGCAGCTTTTTGGCTAGCGGGAGAGATACGCAGTATTTT. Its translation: CASSFLASGRDTQYF.

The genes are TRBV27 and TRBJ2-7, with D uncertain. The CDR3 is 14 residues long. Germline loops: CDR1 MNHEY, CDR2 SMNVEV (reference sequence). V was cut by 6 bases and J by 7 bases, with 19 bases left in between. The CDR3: CASRIESEYNEQYF. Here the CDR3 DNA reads TGTGCCAGCAGGATCGAAAGCGAGTACAATGAGCAGTACTTC.

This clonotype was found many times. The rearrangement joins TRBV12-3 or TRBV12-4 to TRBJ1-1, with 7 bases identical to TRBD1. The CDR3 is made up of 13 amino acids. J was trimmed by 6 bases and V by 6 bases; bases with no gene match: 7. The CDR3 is CASRRQGAAEAFF. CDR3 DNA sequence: TGTGCCAGCAGGCGACAGGGTGCGGCTGAAGCTTTCTTT.

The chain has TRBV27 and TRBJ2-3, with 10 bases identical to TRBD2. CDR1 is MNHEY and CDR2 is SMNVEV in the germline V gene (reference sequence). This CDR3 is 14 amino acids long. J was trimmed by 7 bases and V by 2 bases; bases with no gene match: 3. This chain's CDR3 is CASSLSGGAYTQYF. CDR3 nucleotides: TGTGCCAGCAGTTTAAGCGGGGGGGCTTATACGCAGTATTTT.

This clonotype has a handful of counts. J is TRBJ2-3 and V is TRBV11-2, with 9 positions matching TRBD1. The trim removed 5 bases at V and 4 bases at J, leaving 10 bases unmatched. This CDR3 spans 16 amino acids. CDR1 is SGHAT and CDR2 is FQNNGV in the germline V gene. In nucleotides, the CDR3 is TGTGCCAGCAGCCAGAGGGGACAGGGAGGGCCAGATACGCAGTATTTT. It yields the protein CASSQRGQGGPDTQYF. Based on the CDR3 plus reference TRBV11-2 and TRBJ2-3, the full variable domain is EAGVAQSPRYKIIEKRQSVAFWCNPISGHATLYWYQQILGQGPKLLIQFQNNGVVDDSQLPKDRFSAERLKGVDSTLKIQPAKLEDSAVYLCASSQRGQGGPDTQYFGPGTRLTVL.

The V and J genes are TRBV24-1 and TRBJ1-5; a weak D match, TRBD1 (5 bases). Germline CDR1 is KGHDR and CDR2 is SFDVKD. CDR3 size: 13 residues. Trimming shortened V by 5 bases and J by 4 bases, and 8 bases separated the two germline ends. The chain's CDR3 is CATSARENQPQHF. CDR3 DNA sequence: TGTGCCACCAGTGCCAGGGAAAATCAGCCCCAGCATTTT.

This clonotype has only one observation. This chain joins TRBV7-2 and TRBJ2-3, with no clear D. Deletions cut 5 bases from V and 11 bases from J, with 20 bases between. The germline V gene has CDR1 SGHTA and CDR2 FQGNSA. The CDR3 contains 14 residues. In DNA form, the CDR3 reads TGTGCCAGCAGCCGAGAGCTCCTCCAACTGGAGCAGTATTTT. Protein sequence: CASSRELLQLEQYF. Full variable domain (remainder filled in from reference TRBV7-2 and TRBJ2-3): GAGVSQSPSNKVTEKGKDVELRCDPISGHTALYWYRQSLGQGLEFLIYFQGNSAPDKSGLPSDRFSAERTGGSVSTLTIQRTQQEDSAVYLCASSRELLQLEQYFGPGTRLTVL.

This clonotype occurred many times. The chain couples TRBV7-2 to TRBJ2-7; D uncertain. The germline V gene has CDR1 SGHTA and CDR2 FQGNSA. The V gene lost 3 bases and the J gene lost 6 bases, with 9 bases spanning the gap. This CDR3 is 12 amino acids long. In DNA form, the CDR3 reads TGTGCCAGCAGCTTGGTAACCCTCGAGCAGTACTTC. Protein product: CASSLVTLEQYF. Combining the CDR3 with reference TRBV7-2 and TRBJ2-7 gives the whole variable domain GAGVSQSPSNKVTEKGKDVELRCDPISGHTALYWYRQSLGQGLEFLIYFQGNSAPDKSGLPSDRFSAERTGGSVSTLTIQRTQQEDSAVYLCASSLVTLEQYFGPGTRLTVT.

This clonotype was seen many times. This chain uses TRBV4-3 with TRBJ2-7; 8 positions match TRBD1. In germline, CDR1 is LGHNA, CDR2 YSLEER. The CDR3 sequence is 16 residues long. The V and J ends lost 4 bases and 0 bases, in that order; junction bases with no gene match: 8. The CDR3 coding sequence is TGCGCCAGCAGCCGCTCCTGGACAGGGTTCTCCTACGAGCAGTACTTC. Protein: CASSRSWTGFSYEQYF.

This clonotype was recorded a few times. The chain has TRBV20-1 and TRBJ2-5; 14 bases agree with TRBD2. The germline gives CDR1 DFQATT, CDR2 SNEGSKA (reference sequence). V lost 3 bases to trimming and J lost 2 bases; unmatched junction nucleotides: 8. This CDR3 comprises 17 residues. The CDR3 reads CSARRLAGGPGQETQYF. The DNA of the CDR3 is TGCAGTGCTAGGAGACTAGCGGGAGGGCCGGGGCAAGAGACCCAGTACTTC.

The CDR3 sequence is CASSQKREGLNEQFF. The CDR3 coding sequence is TGTGCCAGCAGCCAAAAGCGGGAGGGCCTGAATGAGCAGTTCTTC. The V and J genes are TRBV7-3 and TRBJ2-1; 10 nucleotides agree with TRBD2. CDR3 length equals 15 residues. The ends lost 5 bases at V and 7 bases at J; junction bases unmatched: 8. Germline V lookup: CDR1 SGHTA, CDR2 FQGTGA.

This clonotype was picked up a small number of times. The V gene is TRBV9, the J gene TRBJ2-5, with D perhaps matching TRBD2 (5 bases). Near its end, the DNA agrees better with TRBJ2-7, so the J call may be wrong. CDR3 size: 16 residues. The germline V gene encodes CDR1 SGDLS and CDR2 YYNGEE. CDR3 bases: TGTGCCAGCAGCCCCCATTTCTCCGGAGGAGGCTACGAGCAGTACTTC. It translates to CASSPHFSGGGYEQYF.

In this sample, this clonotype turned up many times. CDR3 sequence: CSALATFGSYEQYF. CDR3 coding DNA: TGCAGTGCCTTAGCGACCTTTGGGTCCTACGAGCAGTACTTC. V is TRBV20-1 and J is TRBJ2-7, with a tentative D call TRBD2 (5 bases). V lost 6 bases, J lost 1 base, and 16 bases lay in between. Germline V gene data show CDR1 as DFQATT and CDR2 as SNEGSKA (reference sequence). The CDR3 extends over 14 amino acids.

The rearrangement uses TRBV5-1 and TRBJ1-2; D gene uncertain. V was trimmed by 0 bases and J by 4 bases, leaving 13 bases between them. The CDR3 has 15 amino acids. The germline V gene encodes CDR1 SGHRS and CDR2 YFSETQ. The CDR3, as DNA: TGCGCCAGCAGCTTGGAATCGGGTCCAACCTATGGCTACACCTTC. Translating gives CASSLESGPTYGYTF.

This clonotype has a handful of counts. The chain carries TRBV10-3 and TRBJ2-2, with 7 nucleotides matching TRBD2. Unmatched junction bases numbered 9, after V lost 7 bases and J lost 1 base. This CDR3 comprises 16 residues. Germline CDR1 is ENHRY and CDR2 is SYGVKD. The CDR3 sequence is CAITASGRMNTGELFF. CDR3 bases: TGTGCCATCACGGCTAGCGGTCGAATGAACACCGGGGAGCTGTTTTTT.

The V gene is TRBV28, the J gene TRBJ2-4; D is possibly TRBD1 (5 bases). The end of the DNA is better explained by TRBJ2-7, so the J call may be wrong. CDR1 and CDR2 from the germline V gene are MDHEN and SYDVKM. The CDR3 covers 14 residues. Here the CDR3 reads CASSDPKGIREQYF. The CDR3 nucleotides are TGTGCCAGCAGCGACCCAAAGGGGATACGCGAGCAGTACTTC.